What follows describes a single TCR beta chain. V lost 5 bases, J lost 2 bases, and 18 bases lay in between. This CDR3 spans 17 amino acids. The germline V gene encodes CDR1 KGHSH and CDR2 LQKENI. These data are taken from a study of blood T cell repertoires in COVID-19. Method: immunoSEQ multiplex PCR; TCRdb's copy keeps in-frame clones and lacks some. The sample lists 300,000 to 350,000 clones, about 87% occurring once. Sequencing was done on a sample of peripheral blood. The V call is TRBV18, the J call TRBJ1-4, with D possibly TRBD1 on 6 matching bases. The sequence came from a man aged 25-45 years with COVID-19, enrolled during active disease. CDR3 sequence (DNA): TGTGCCAGCTCAGCCACAGGGATGTGGGGGACTAATGAAAAACTGTTTTTT. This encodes CASSATGMWGTNEKLFF.